The 32 T cell receptor beta chains presented below share a single source sample, sequenced in a study of cytomegalovirus exposure and HLA in healthy donors. It was with 60 Vbeta and 13 Jbeta primers that the PCR ran. Produced via immunoSEQ multiplex PCR; TCRdb's table is partial and in-frame only. The sample contains under 200,000 clones, around 79% of which appear only once. Sequencing input: PBMCs. These receptors were obtained from a woman in her thirties or forties in good health and CMV-seropositive.

V gene TRBV2 combines with J gene TRBJ2-1; TRBD2 aligns across 9 bases. Per the germline V gene, CDR1 is SNHLY and CDR2 is FYNNEI. V shed 7 bases and J 4 bases; nucleotides not matched to a gene: 2. This CDR3 has 13 amino acids. CDR3 DNA sequence: TGTGCCAGCAACCTAGCGGGGTACAATGAGCAGTTCTTC. It codes for CASNLAGYNEQFF.

This clone was detected once. The V and J genes are TRBV2 and TRBJ2-5; D may be TRBD2 (5 bases). V was clipped by 4 bases and J by 4 bases, with 16 bases between them. CDR3 length: 15 amino acids. The germline gives CDR1 SNHLY, CDR2 FYNNEI. The CDR3 sequence is CASSALRAPGETQYF. CDR3 in DNA: TGTGCCAGCAGTGCCTTGAGGGCCCCGGGAGAGACCCAGTACTTC.

This chain joins TRBV19 and TRBJ2-7, with a tentative D call TRBD1 (6 bases). Per the germline V gene, CDR1 is LNHDA and CDR2 is SQIVND (reference sequence). This CDR3 has 16 amino acids. Deletions cut 4 bases from V and 0 bases from J, with 16 bases between. CDR3 sequence reads: CASSSWSTGSSYEQYF. The CDR3 bases are TGTGCCAGTAGTAGCTGGTCCACAGGGAGCTCCTACGAGCAGTACTTC.

This clone was observed a handful of times. The chain employs TRBV6-5 and TRBJ2-6, with a possible D match to TRBD1 (6 bases). Between the trimmed V and J ends, which lost 4 bases and 2 bases, there was a span of 9 bases. The CDR3 length is 15 residues. CDR1 and CDR2 (germline): MNHEY, SVGAGI. CDR3 nucleotides: TGTGCCAGCAGTTCTGGGGGCCCTGGGGCCAACGTCCTGACTTTC. This codes for CASSSGGPGANVLTF.

The chain links TRBV7-9 to TRBJ2-7; possible D gene TRBD2, 6 bases. V lost 1 base and J 5 bases, leaving 12 bases between the germline ends. CDR3 length: 14 residues. The germline V gene has CDR1 SEHNR and CDR2 FQNEAQ (reference sequence). CDR3 DNA: TGTGCCAGCAGCTTAGGGGGGGACGGGGACGAGCAGTACTTC. As protein: CASSLGGDGDEQYF.

A single count supports this clone. This sequence joins TRBV5-6 and TRBJ1-2; 8 positions match TRBD1. The V segment lost 4 bases and the J segment 7 bases; nucleotides outside the gene matches: 6. The CDR3 consists of 13 residues. CDR1 and CDR2 (germline): SGHDT, YYEEEE. The CDR3 sequence: CASSLDRGVGYTF. Here the CDR3 DNA reads TGTGCCAGCAGCCTAGACAGGGGCGTTGGCTACACCTTC.

Remarks on this clone: Within the sample, other DNA sequences also encode this same CDR3. The chain uses TRBV5-1 and TRBJ2-7; D is unresolved. The CDR3 is made up of 13 amino acids. CDR1 is SGHRS and CDR2 is YFSETQ in the germline V gene. The V end lost 0 bases, the J end lost 1 base, and 5 bases lay between the germline ends. CDR3 DNA: TGCGCCAGCAGCTTGGAACAGTCCTACGAGCAGTACTTC. This translates into CASSLEQSYEQYF.

The chain combines TRBV28 with TRBJ1-1, with 11 bases fitting TRBD1. The V gene's germline CDR1 is MDHEN and CDR2 SYDVKM. This CDR3 has 15 residues. Trimming removed 5 bases from V and 8 bases from J; junction bases left unmatched: 10. CDR3 nucleotide sequence: TGTGCCAGCAGTACCGGACAGGGGGCAGTGGGCGAAGCTTTCTTT. This encodes CASSTGQGAVGEAFF.

The V and J genes are TRBV2 and TRBJ1-1; possible D gene TRBD1, 5 bases. Trimming cost V 4 bases and J 5 bases, with 11 bases left between them. The length of the CDR3 is 13 residues. The germline CDR1 and CDR2 sequences are SNHLY and FYNNEI. The CDR3 DNA reads as TGTGCCAGCAGTGGACTGGGGGGAACTGAAGCTTTCTTT. Translating gives CASSGLGGTEAFF. The variable domain in full, completed from reference TRBV2 and TRBJ1-1, reads EPEVTQTPSHQVTQMGQEVILRCVPISNHLYFYWYRQILGQKVEFLVSFYNNEISEKSEIFDDQFSVERPDGSNFTLKIRSTKLEDSAMYFCASSGLGGTEAFFGQGTRLTVV.

This chain connects TRBV5-1 to TRBJ2-1; 8 bases align to TRBD1. This CDR3 region has 15 residues. In germline, CDR1 is SGHRS, CDR2 YFSETQ. V was pared by 0 bases and J by 8 bases, with 7 bases of the junction left unmatched. The CDR3 loop reads CASSLGSGGSDEQFF. In DNA, the CDR3 is TGCGCCAGCAGCTTGGGTTCAGGGGGCTCGGATGAGCAGTTCTTC.

This chain joins TRBV10-2 and TRBJ2-3; D remains ambiguous. This CDR3 is 15 amino acids long. Germline V CDR1 and CDR2: WSHSY, SAAADI. Trimming shortened V by 3 bases and J by 3 bases, and 13 bases separated the two germline ends. The CDR3 DNA is TGCGCCAGCAGTGAAACTAATTTTCGAACAGATACGCAGTATTTT. The encoded protein is CASSETNFRTDTQYF.

The V and J genes are TRBV7-8 and TRBJ1-5; the D gene is possibly TRBD1 (5 bases). CDR1 and CDR2 (germline): SGHVS, FQNEAQ. The CDR3 has 15 amino acids. V dropped 5 bases and J dropped 5 bases, with 16 bases sitting between them. CDR3 region: CASSQNPGPHQPQHF. The CDR3 bases are TGTGCCAGCAGCCAAAACCCAGGGCCACATCAGCCCCAGCATTTT.

V and J are TRBV5-4 and TRBJ2-3, with a possible D match to TRBD1 (6 bases). This CDR3 spans 14 amino acids. V was shortened by 1 base and J by 5 bases, with 11 bases between the two germline ends. The germline V gene has CDR1 SGHNT and CDR2 YYREEE (reference sequence). For the CDR3, the DNA is TGTGCCAGCAGCTTGCCAGGGGATAAAGATACGCAGTATTTT. Translating it yields CASSLPGDKDTQYF.

The rearrangement uses TRBV7-2 and TRBJ1-3; D perhaps matches TRBD1 (5 bases). CDR1 and CDR2 (germline): SGHTA, FQGNSA. V gave up 1 base and J gave up 4 bases, with 11 bases separating them. The CDR3 runs to 15 residues. The CDR3 DNA is TGTGCCAGCAGCTTAGGTGGGGCGGGGGGAAACACCATATATTTT. Its protein is CASSLGGAGGNTIYF.

This chain uses TRBV7-6 with TRBJ2-4, with D possibly being TRBD1 (6 bases). In germline, CDR1 is SGHVS, CDR2 FNYEAQ. The CDR3 sequence is 15 residues long. V lost 5 bases and J lost 3, with 14 bases in between. This CDR3 reads CASSPQQGNKNIQYF. In DNA, the CDR3 is TGTGCCAGCAGCCCCCAACAGGGCAACAAAAACATTCAGTACTTC.

The chain uses TRBV5-4 and TRBJ2-1; TRBD1 agrees at 7 bases. Germline assignment: CDR1 SGHNT and CDR2 YYREEE (reference sequence). After removal of 0 bases from V and 7 bases from J, the junction contained 7 bases not matched to a gene. The CDR3 runs to 15 residues. DNA for the CDR3: TGTGCCAGCAGCTTGGAACAGGGGTTCAGGAATGAGCAGTTCTTC. The encoded protein is CASSLEQGFRNEQFF.

The chain recombines TRBV7-2 with TRBJ2-1, with 11 bases aligning to TRBD1. CDR1 and CDR2 (germline): SGHTA, FQGNSA. The CDR3 spans 16 residues. V was clipped by 3 bases and J by 7 bases; unmatched bases: 8. DNA of the CDR3: TGTGCCAGCAGCTTCCTAGGACAGGGGGCGTCAAATGAGCAGTTCTTC. Its protein is CASSFLGQGASNEQFF.

In regard to this clone: Germline and junction disagree at one end, which may indicate a read error. This chain uses TRBV5-8 with TRBJ2-7; D might be TRBD1 (6 bases). The CDR3 is 12 amino acids. The germline V gene encodes CDR1 SGHTS and CDR2 YDEGEE. The CDR3 region has the DNA TGTGCCAGCAGCCCGGGGACATTCCTGTGGGGCTTC. This codes for CASSPGTFLWGF. Using reference TRBV5-8 and TRBJ2-7 for the parts outside the CDR3, the full variable domain is EAGVTQSPTHLIKTRGQQATLRCSPISGHTSVYWYQQALGLGLQFLLWYDEGEERNRGNFPPRFSGRQFPNYSSELNVNALELEDSALYLCASSPGTFLWGFGPGTRLTVT.

The V call is TRBV5-6, the J call TRBJ2-7, with a weak D call TRBD2 (6 bases). With 1 base removed from V and 3 bases from J, the gap between germline ends came to 11 bases. This CDR3 contains 14 residues. Germline V CDR1 and CDR2: SGHDT, YYEEEE. The CDR3 is CASSLSSGSYEQYF. Here the CDR3 DNA reads TGTGCCAGCAGCTTGTCGTCCGGGAGCTACGAGCAGTACTTC.

The chain has TRBV19 and TRBJ2-2; 11 bases map to TRBD2. The CDR3 is made up of 15 amino acids. Per germline, CDR1 LNHDA and CDR2 SQIVND (reference sequence). The trim removed 10 bases at V and 8 bases at J, leaving 12 bases unmatched. This CDR3 reads CATSGTSGPGGELFF. CDR3 coding DNA: TGTGCCACCTCCGGGACTAGCGGTCCCGGGGGGGAGCTGTTTTTT.

V and J are TRBV7-2 and TRBJ1-2, with 12 positions matching TRBD1. The CDR3 length is 14 residues. V was clipped by 4 bases and J by 8 bases; unmatched bases: 5. CDR1 and CDR2 (germline): SGHTA, FQGNSA. CDR3 residues: CASSSGQGAWGYTF. For the CDR3, the DNA is TGTGCCAGCAGCTCGGGACAGGGGGCGTGGGGCTACACCTTC.

The V gene is TRBV12-5, the J gene TRBJ1-1; D unclear. This CDR3 is 11 amino acids long. The ends were cut back, 10 bases at V and 7 bases at J, with 13 bases in the middle. Germline lookup yields CDR1 LGHNT and CDR2 FRNRAP. CDR3 bases: TGTGCTACCAGACTCCTAAATGAAGCTTTCTTT. This codes for CATRLLNEAFF.

The V and J genes are TRBV7-2 and TRBJ2-5, with 9 positions matching TRBD2. The DNA end is more similar to TRBJ2-7, so the J call may be wrong. The CDR3 has 15 amino acids. Germline values: CDR1 SGHTA, CDR2 FQGNSA. The CDR3 DNA is TGTGCCAGCAGCCCCCGCGGGGGGGCAGCTTACGAGCAGTACTTC. Its translation: CASSPRGGAAYEQYF.

This clone was counted only a few times. The CDR3 loop is CASSTGLAGNTGELFF. The DNA of the CDR3 is TGTGCCAGCAGCACCGGACTAGCGGGGAACACCGGGGAGCTGTTTTTT. The V call is TRBV5-6, the J call TRBJ2-2; 11 bases agree with TRBD2. V shed 4 bases, J shed 1 base, and the junction held 3 bases outside the gene matches. CDR3 size: 16 residues. The germline CDR1 and CDR2 sequences are SGHDT and YYEEEE.

The chain employs TRBV10-3 and TRBJ2-1, with a tentative D call TRBD2 (5 bases). Germline CDR1 and CDR2: ENHRY and SYGVKD. V was trimmed by 0 bases and J by 4 bases, leaving 13 bases between them. The CDR3 length is 16 residues. The CDR3 DNA follows: TGTGCCATCAGTGAGTCGGATCTAGCCGCTTACAATGAGCAGTTCTTC. Encoded protein: CAISESDLAAYNEQFF.

The chain employs TRBV7-9 and TRBJ2-3, with TRBD1 matching 9 bases. The CDR3 runs 13 residues. CDR1 SEHNR and CDR2 FQNEAQ come from the germline V gene (reference sequence). The ends lost 5 bases at V and 5 bases at J; junction bases unmatched: 2. In DNA, the CDR3 is TGTGCCAGCAGCCTGACAGGGGGAGATACGCAGTATTTT. This sequence encodes CASSLTGGDTQYF.

The V gene is TRBV25-1, the J gene TRBJ2-7; 8 positions agree with TRBD1. The V and J ends lost 4 bases and 0 bases, in that order; junction bases with no gene match: 8. The CDR3 consists of 16 residues. Germline lookup yields CDR1 MGHDK and CDR2 SYGVNS. The CDR3 spells CASSVRRDRSSYEQYF. For the CDR3, the DNA is TGTGCCAGCAGTGTCCGGCGGGACAGGAGCTCCTACGAGCAGTACTTC.

The table lists this clone with many counts. The chain joins TRBV16 to TRBJ1-4; D is perhaps TRBD1 (5 bases). The CDR3 is 16 residues long. Germline V gene data show CDR1 as KGHSY and CDR2 as FQNENV. V was cut by 0 bases and J by 5 bases, with 13 bases left in between. The chain's CDR3 is CASSQSIGEENEKLFF. The DNA for the CDR3 is TGTGCCAGCAGCCAATCGATAGGGGAAGAAAATGAAAAACTGTTTTTT.

The chain combines TRBV6-5 with TRBJ2-5, with a weak D call TRBD2 (5 bases). Germline-derived CDR1 and CDR2 are MNHEY and SVGAGI. Between the trimmed V and J ends, which lost 5 bases and 5 bases, there was a span of 12 bases. This CDR3 has 13 amino acids. The CDR3 sequence: CASSPKWEETQYF. The DNA for the CDR3 is TGTGCCAGCAGTCCTAAGTGGGAGGAGACCCAGTACTTC.

The CDR3 here is CASSPGDARSYEQYF. CDR3 coding DNA: TGTGCCAGCAGCCCAGGGGACGCTCGCTCCTACGAGCAGTACTTC. The chain links TRBV5-4 to TRBJ2-7; D is perhaps TRBD1 (6 bases). The CDR3 runs 15 residues. Trimming stripped 4 bases from V and 0 bases from J, with 14 bases between. The germline gives CDR1 SGHNT, CDR2 YYREEE (reference sequence).

V is TRBV7-2 and J is TRBJ1-5; 9 positions agree with TRBD1. CDR3 length: 14 amino acids. The V and J ends lost 3 bases and 6 bases, in that order; junction bases with no gene match: 3. Germline V gives CDR1 SGHTA, CDR2 FQGNSA. This chain's CDR3 is CASSLGTGPQPQHF. DNA for the CDR3: TGTGCCAGCAGCTTGGGGACAGGGCCTCAGCCCCAGCATTTT.

The V gene is TRBV10-1, the J gene TRBJ2-7, with 12 bases matching TRBD1. J lost 4 bases, V lost 7 bases, and 11 bases had no gene match. Germline CDR1 and CDR2: WNHNN and SYGVQD (reference sequence). The CDR3 spans 16 residues. CDR3 bases: TGCGCCAGCACAATTTCGAGGGGACAGGGGGCTTACGAGCAGTACTTC. Translation gives CASTISRGQGAYEQYF.